A selection of T cell receptor beta chains follows, all from one sample in a study of human T cells and chemical hapten exposure. In TCRdb, the RACE reads were re-called with MiXCR into one record per CDR3 protein. The sample includes 100,000 or so distinct CDR3 sequences, 9.5% to 11% of them seen just once. The source material was whole blood, sampled in connection with sensitization to the hapten diphenylcyclopropenone (DPC). The receptors were gathered from a woman aged 40 to 50 with alopecia areata. Some clones in this sample may be carry-over from other donors' samples. The CDR3 runs from the conserved cysteine through the conserved F or W. A D gene is named only where the DNA matches it firmly. Expanded clones are given a class, and other clones once, few, many or no size at all.

J: TRBJ2-7
size: many
D: TRBD1
V: TRBV5-1
DNA: TGCGCCAGCAGCGAAATTGGACAGGGTGGGTACGAGCAGTACTTC
CDR3: CASSEIGQGGYEQYF

J: TRBJ1-5
size: .
D: .
V: TRBV19
DNA: TGTGCCAGTAGTATCAATCTCCAGGTACAGCCCCAACATTTT
CDR3: CASSINLQVQPQHF

J: TRBJ2-2
size: .
D: TRBD2
V: TRBV4-3
DNA: TGCGCCAGCAGCCAGGCTACGGGGGGGCAGTGGACCGGGGAGCTGTTTTTT
CDR3: CASSQATGGQWTGELFF

J: TRBJ1-4
size: many
D: TRBD1
V: TRBV7-9
DNA: TGTGCCAGCAGCTTACGACAGGGGGGTGAAAAACTGTTTTTT
CDR3: CASSLRQGGEKLFF

J: TRBJ1-6
size: .
D: .
V: TRBV20-1
DNA: TGCAGTGCTAGAGGGACAGAAGTTAATTCACCCCTCCACTTT
CDR3: CSARGTEVNSPLHF

J: TRBJ2-3
size: few
D: .
V: TRBV6-1
DNA: TGTGCCAGCAGTGCTGGCAGGGACACAGATACGCAGTATTTT
CDR3: CASSAGRDTDTQYF

J: TRBJ2-1
size: many
D: TRBD2
V: TRBV20-1
DNA: TGCAGTGCTAGAGATCTACTAGCGGGGTACAATGAGCAGTTCTTC
CDR3: CSARDLLAGYNEQFF

J: TRBJ1-5
size: few
D: TRBD1
V: TRBV7-2
DNA: TGTGCCAGCAGCAAAGACAGGGTCAATCAGCCCCAGCATTTT
CDR3: CASSKDRVNQPQHF

J: TRBJ1-6
size: many
D: .
V: TRBV29-1
DNA: TGCAGCGTTCAAGTCGGGAGGAGCGATTCACCCCTCCACTTT
CDR3: CSVQVGRSDSPLHF

J: TRBJ2-1
size: .
D: .
V: TRBV10-2
DNA: TGCGCCAGCAGTAGTTTCCGGGACCGCTCCTACAATGAGCAGTTCTTC
CDR3: CASSSFRDRSYNEQFF

J: TRBJ2-7
size: many
D: TRBD2
V: TRBV4-1
DNA: TGCGCCAGCAGCCAAGAAGGGACTAGCGGACAATACGAGCAGTACTTC
CDR3: CASSQEGTSGQYEQYF

J: TRBJ2-5
size: many
D: .
V: TRBV6-2/TRBV6-3
DNA: TGTGCCAGCAGTTACCGGGAACCCCAAGAGACCCAGTACTTC
CDR3: CASSYREPQETQYF

J: TRBJ1-5
size: many
D: .
V: TRBV5-6
DNA: TGTGCCAGCAGCTTGGGTACAGGGCGTCAGCCCCAGCATTTT
CDR3: CASSLGTGRQPQHF

J: TRBJ2-7
size: many
D: .
V: TRBV14
DNA: TGTGCCAGCAGCCAAGATGTGGGTATGACCTACGAGCAGTACTTC
CDR3: CASSQDVGMTYEQYF

J: TRBJ2-5
size: .
D: .
V: TRBV29-1
DNA: TGCAGCGTTGAAGGCCCGACAGCGATACAAGAGACCCAGTACTTC
CDR3: CSVEGPTAIQETQYF